Shown below are 26 T cell receptor beta chains from a single sample sequenced in a study of T cells in Graves' hyperthyroidism and ophthalmopathy. The investigators amplified TCR beta CDR3 regions from RNA transcripts. A first-round RT-PCR of the TCR CDR3 used the HTBI primer set. TCRdb re-called the multiplex PCR reads with MiXCR, one entry per CDR3 protein. This sample has around 350,000 distinct CDR3 sequences; approximately 14% occur once, and the top ten carry around a quarter. Material for sequencing was blood. The receptors come from a woman aged 18-35 years with Graves' hyperthyroidism that later progressed to Graves' ophthalmopathy.

This clonotype showed up just a few times. The chain recombines TRBV6-1 with TRBJ1-2, with D possibly being TRBD1 (5 bases). There are 13 residues in the CDR3. CDR1 and CDR2 from the germline V gene are MNHNS and SASEGT. Trimming left V 5 bases short and J 7 bases short, with 14 bases between. The CDR3 here is CASSTPGLRGYTF. CDR3 nucleotides: TGTGCCAGCAGTACCCCAGGGTTGCGTGGCTACACCTTC.

This clonotype appeared a few times. A much larger clone differs from this one at a single base, so this may be a read error. This chain uses TRBV30 with TRBJ2-7; TRBD2 might be the D (6 bases). V gave up 5 bases and J gave up 3 bases, with 14 bases separating them. Germline CDR1 GTSNPN, CDR2 SVGIG (reference sequence). The CDR3 covers 13 residues. The CDR3 nucleotides read TGTGCCTGGGCTCGGGACTCAGGCTACGAGCAGTACTTC. It encodes CAWARDSGYEQYF.

This clonotype occurred many times. The genes are TRBV20-1 and TRBJ2-5; no definite D call. The CDR3 is made up of 14 amino acids. The V and J ends lost 3 bases and 4 bases respectively, with 15 bases between them. Germline V gene data show CDR1 as DFQATT and CDR2 as SNEGSKA (reference sequence). The CDR3 loop is CSASSPGNRETQYF. The CDR3, as DNA: TGCAGTGCTAGTAGTCCCGGAAATCGAGAGACCCAGTACTTC.

Worth noting for this clonotype: This sequence may be a read error, since a much larger clone differs from it by one base. The chain links TRBV12-3 or TRBV12-4 to TRBJ2-2; D is unresolved. This CDR3 has 16 residues. With 6 bases removed from V and 5 bases from J, the gap between germline ends came to 19 bases. The CDR3 here is CASSTLVAIKTGELFF. The CDR3 DNA reads as TGTGCCAGCAGCACTCTGGTGGCCATTAAAACCGGGGAGCTGTTTTTT.

This clonotype was seen more than once but under ten times. The chain carries TRBV29-1 and TRBJ1-4; D unresolved. Germline assignment: CDR1 SQVTM and CDR2 ANQGSEA. The length of the CDR3 is 14 residues. V gave up 6 bases and J gave up 6 bases, with 17 bases separating them. The CDR3 DNA reads as TGCAGCGTAATGGGCGGGGAGGGAGATGAAAAACTGTTTTTT. Its translation is CSVMGGEGDEKLFF. Combining the CDR3 with reference TRBV29-1 and TRBJ1-4 gives the whole variable domain SAVISQKPSRDICQRGTSLTIQCQVDSQVTMMFWYRQQPGQSLTLIATANQGSEATYESGFVIDKFPISRPNLTFSTLTVSNMSPEDSSIYLCSVMGGEGDEKLFFGSGTQLSVL.

This clonotype was observed at least ten times. The V and J genes are TRBV15 and TRBJ2-7; 14 positions match TRBD2. Trimming at V came to 0 bases and at J to 3 bases, leaving 7 bases not matched to a gene. Germline CDR1 LNHNV, CDR2 YYDKDF (reference sequence). The CDR3 loop spans 18 amino acids. The CDR3 sequence: CATSRDWRGTSGGYEQYF. The CDR3 coding sequence is TGTGCCACCAGCAGAGATTGGCGGGGGACTAGCGGGGGCTACGAGCAGTACTTC.

There are a few counts of this clonotype. The CDR3 is CASSYRGWGTDTQYF. CDR3 DNA sequence: TGTGCCAGCAGCTACAGGGGATGGGGCACAGATACGCAGTATTTT. The chain joins TRBV6-1 to TRBJ2-3; TRBD1 agrees at 7 bases. Germline CDR1 is MNHNS and CDR2 is SASEGT. This CDR3 has 15 amino acids. With V trimmed by 6 bases and J by 1 base, 7 bases remained unmatched.

This clonotype was found a few times. This rearrangement joins TRBV7-6 to TRBJ1-6; maybe TRBD1 (5 bases). Trimming stripped 4 bases from V and 8 bases from J, with 9 bases between. CDR1 and CDR2 from the germline V gene are SGHVS and FNYEAQ. The CDR3 totals 13 residues. CDR3 coding DNA: TGTGCCAGCAGCTCGGGGCACGATTCACCCCTCCACTTT. Translated, it gives CASSSGHDSPLHF. The full variable domain, completed using reference TRBV7-6 and TRBJ1-6, is GAGVSQSPRYKVTKRGQDVALRCDPISGHVSLYWYRQALGQGPEFLTYFNYEAQQDKSGLPNDRFSAERPEGSISTLTIQRTEQRDSAMYRCASSSGHDSPLHFGNGTRLTVT.

In its sample, this clonotype was seen a few times. The gene calls are TRBV9 and TRBJ2-7; tentative D call: TRBD1 (6 bases). The CDR3 sequence is 14 residues long. V shed 3 bases and J shed 6 bases, with 16 bases lying between them. CDR1 and CDR2 (germline): SGDLS, YYNGEE. CDR3 residues: CASSGEGTLSEQYF. In DNA, the CDR3 is TGTGCCAGCAGCGGGGAAGGGACACTCTCCGAGCAGTACTTC.

This clonotype has a handful of counts. The V gene is TRBV30, the J gene TRBJ2-5; no clear D. V dropped 3 bases and J dropped 5 bases, with 7 bases sitting between them. The CDR3 covers 11 residues. Germline V lookup: CDR1 GTSNPN, CDR2 SVGIG (reference sequence). CDR3 loop: CAWSLGETQYF. The CDR3 DNA reads as TGTGCCTGGAGCCTAGGGGAGACCCAGTACTTC.

This clonotype has a count of ten or more. V gene TRBV5-5 combines with J gene TRBJ2-2, with D maybe TRBD2 (7 bases). Germline V CDR1 and CDR2: SGHKS, YYEKEE (reference sequence). V was cut by 4 bases and J by 4 bases, with 17 bases left in between. This CDR3 region has 16 residues. CDR3 nucleotides: TGTGCCAGCAGCAGGCTGGGGGGGCATACCACCGGGGAGCTGTTTTTT. It encodes CASSRLGGHTTGELFF.

This chain links TRBV5-4 with TRBJ2-1; D uncertain. Per germline, CDR1 SGHNT and CDR2 YYREEE (reference sequence). The germline V and J ends were trimmed by 2 bases and 7 bases, with 13 bases remaining between them. The CDR3 is 14 residues long. CDR3 sequence (DNA): TGTGCCAGCAGCTTTCGGTTTAGTAGTAATGAGCAGTTCTTC. This encodes CASSFRFSSNEQFF. Full variable domain (missing parts from reference TRBV5-4 and TRBJ2-1): ETGVTQSPTHLIKTRGQQVTLRCSSQSGHNTVSWYQQALGQGPQFIFQYYREEENGRGNFPPRFSGLQFPNYSSELNVNALELDDSALYLCASSFRFSSNEQFFGPGTRLTVL.

This clonotype was observed at least ten times. The V gene is TRBV2, the J gene TRBJ2-2, with 14 bases identical to TRBD2. The V segment lost 2 bases and the J segment 6 bases; nucleotides outside the gene matches: 5. CDR1 and CDR2 from the germline V gene are SNHLY and FYNNEI. The CDR3 spans 17 residues. CDR3 in amino acids: CASSERGLAGESGELFF. The CDR3 DNA reads TGTGCCAGCAGTGAAAGGGGACTAGCGGGAGAGTCCGGGGAGCTGTTTTTT. Variable domain in full (rest from reference TRBV2 and TRBJ2-2): EPEVTQTPSHQVTQMGQEVILRCVPISNHLYFYWYRQILGQKVEFLVSFYNNEISEKSEIFDDQFSVERPDGSNFTLKIRSTKLEDSAMYFCASSERGLAGESGELFFGEGSRLTVL.

This clonotype was counted many times. The chain recombines TRBV28 with TRBJ2-7, with a tentative D call TRBD2 (6 bases). This CDR3 has 14 amino acids. Germline CDR1 reads MDHEN; CDR2 reads SYDVKM. With 8 bases removed from V and 0 bases from J, the gap between germline ends came to 14 bases. The CDR3 DNA follows: TGTGCCAGCTGCGGGGACCGAAGCTCCTACGAGCAGTACTTC. This sequence encodes CASCGDRSSYEQYF.

Concerning this clonotype: A read error may be the cause here, since a much bigger clone is one base away. The chain uses TRBV6-1 and TRBJ1-3; unclear D gene. Germline V gives CDR1 MNHNS, CDR2 SASEGT. The CDR3 is 13 residues long. CDR3 sequence (DNA): TGTGCCAGCATGAGGGCTCTTGGAAACACCAAATATTTT. It codes for CASMRALGNTKYF.

This clonotype was found many times. The chain has TRBV5-1 and TRBJ1-5; 7 nucleotides align to TRBD1. In germline, CDR1 is SGHRS, CDR2 YFSETQ. After removal of 4 bases from V and 7 bases from J, the junction contained 11 bases not matched to a gene. There are 15 residues in the CDR3. The CDR3 here is CASSIGGQVGQPQHF. The CDR3 DNA sequence: TGCGCCAGCAGCATTGGTGGACAGGTAGGACAGCCCCAGCATTTT. Complete variable domain (other parts from reference TRBV5-1 and TRBJ1-5): KAGVTQTPRYLIKTRGQQVTLSCSPISGHRSVSWYQQTPGQGLQFLFEYFSETQRNKGNFPGRFSGRQFSNSRSEMNVSTLELGDSALYLCASSIGGQVGQPQHFGDGTRLSIL.

In its sample, this clonotype was seen many times. V usage is TRBV7-2 and J usage is TRBJ2-5; perhaps TRBD2 as D (5 bases). The CDR3 has 17 residues. The V end lost 1 base, the J end lost 2 bases, and 17 bases lay between the germline ends. Germline CDR1 is SGHTA and CDR2 is FQGNSA. The CDR3 DNA is TGTGCCAGCAGCTTAGATCGGGTCTGGCCGGGGCAAGAGACCCAGTACTTC. It encodes CASSLDRVWPGQETQYF.

This clonotype was detected ten times or more. V gene TRBV27 combines with J gene TRBJ2-3; D is ambiguous. Germline loops: CDR1 MNHEY, CDR2 SMNVEV (reference sequence). Deletions cut 7 bases from V and 4 bases from J, with 21 bases between. The CDR3 consists of 16 residues. The CDR3 loop reads CASTPGKGRLSDTQYF. As DNA, the CDR3 is TGTGCCAGCACCCCGGGTAAGGGTAGGCTCTCAGATACGCAGTATTTT.

This clonotype was detected ten times or more. The gene calls are TRBV6-1 and TRBJ2-1; no definite D call. V lost 8 bases and J lost 4, with 24 bases in between. Germline V CDR1 and CDR2: MNHNS, SASEGT. CDR3 length: 17 residues. CDR3 residues: CASGRPARTKGYNEQFF. The CDR3 DNA is TGTGCCAGCGGCCGGCCTGCGCGGACCAAAGGGTACAATGAGCAGTTCTTC.

This clonotype showed up just a few times. The chain couples TRBV5-1 to TRBJ2-3, with no clear D. Germline V gene data show CDR1 as SGHRS and CDR2 as YFSETQ. This CDR3 contains 15 residues. The V end lost 0 bases, the J end lost 0 bases, and 8 bases lay between the germline ends. DNA of the CDR3: TGCGCCAGCAGCTTGGCCAGCCGCAGCACAGATACGCAGTATTTT. It translates to CASSLASRSTDTQYF.

This clonotype was counted between two and nine times. The CDR3 here is CASLSADTDTQYF. In nucleotides, the CDR3 is TGTGCCAGCCTCTCTGCGGACACAGATACGCAGTATTTT. This chain links TRBV6-2 or TRBV6-3 with TRBJ2-3; D gene uncertain. The CDR3 spans 13 residues. CDR1 is MNHEY and CDR2 is SVGEGT in the germline V gene. V was pared by 8 bases and J by 2 bases, with 11 bases between.

This clonotype has a count of ten or more. The chain combines TRBV4-3 with TRBJ2-2; D uncertain. The CDR3 has 16 residues. Per germline, CDR1 LGHNA and CDR2 YSLEER. V gave up 4 bases and J gave up 6 bases, with 18 bases separating them. The CDR3 sequence is CASSPSVSPAAGELFF. Here the CDR3 DNA reads TGCGCCAGCAGCCCCTCGGTGAGCCCGGCGGCCGGGGAGCTGTTTTTT.

Written as DNA, the CDR3 is TGTGCCAGCAGTCCAGGGGGGTTTCAAAGCTCCTATAATTCACCCCTCCACTTT. Its translation: CASSPGGFQSSYNSPLHF. The rearrangement uses TRBV25-1 and TRBJ1-6, with 7 bases aligning to TRBD1. Germline V gene data show CDR1 as MGHDK and CDR2 as SYGVNS. The ends lost 5 bases at V and 0 bases at J; junction bases unmatched: 10. The CDR3 runs 18 residues.

In its sample, this clonotype was seen many times. The chain links TRBV2 to TRBJ2-2; 9 bases align to TRBD1. The length of the CDR3 is 13 residues. Looked up from germline, CDR1 is SNHLY and CDR2 is FYNNEI. Trimming took 8 bases from V and 6 from J; bases not matched to a gene: 4. CDR3 in amino acids: CASEGQGSGELFF. CDR3 bases: TGTGCCAGCGAAGGACAGGGGTCCGGGGAGCTGTTTTTT.

This clonotype was detected ten times or more. The rearrangement links TRBV27 to TRBJ2-6, with D perhaps matching TRBD1 or TRBD2 (5 bases each). From germline, CDR1 is MNHEY and CDR2 SMNVEV (reference sequence). This CDR3 contains 21 residues. Trimming shortened V by 0 bases and J by 4 bases, and 25 bases separated the two germline ends. In DNA form, the CDR3 reads TGTGCCAGCAGTTTATCGAAAATGGTGGGACGGGACCGCTCCGGGGCCAACGTCCTGACTTTC. Amino acids: CASSLSKMVGRDRSGANVLTF.

This clonotype has more than one count but fewer than ten. J is TRBJ2-7 and V is TRBV27; TRBD2 aligns across 9 bases. Trimming took 6 bases from V and 5 from J; bases not matched to a gene: 14. The length of the CDR3 is 16 residues. Germline V gene lookup returns CDR1 MNHEY and CDR2 SMNVEV (reference sequence). The CDR3, as DNA: TGTGCCAGCAGGGCCCGACCGGGACTAGCAACCGACGAGCAGTACTTC. Its protein is CASRARPGLATDEQYF.